This T cell receptor beta chain was obtained from a study of blood T cell repertoires in COVID-19. Across the whole study: Italy, Spain and the United States were the sources of the convalescent and acute COVID-19 samples. T cells, B-cell-depleted T cells, or PBMCs supplied cDNA or gDNA.

Per the authors' pipeline: Nucleated cell number was recorded as an estimate derived from reference gene primer amplification. TCRdb's table, derived via immunoSEQ multiplex PCR, lists solely in-frame clones and lacks some. D and trimming were read from the DNA, whereas the V and J calls and clone size are those reported in that table. The sample shows 70,000 to 100,000 clones, roughly 91% of them seen only once. The CDR3 sequence is 16 residues long. J was trimmed by 5 bases and V by 1 base; bases with no gene match: 7. CDR1 and CDR2 (germline): SGHTA, FQGTGA. The chain recombines TRBV7-3 with TRBJ2-2, with 7 bases identical to TRBD2. What was sequenced was peripheral blood. The receptor's source is a woman aged 80 or over with active COVID-19. The CDR3 DNA reads TGTGCCAGCAGCTTAAGGCCCAGCGGGACTACCGGGGAGCTGTTTTTT. It codes for CASSLRPSGTTGELFF.